This T cell receptor beta chain emerged from a study of cytomegalovirus exposure and HLA in healthy donors. Whole-study findings and limits: According to a later analysis, most TCR beta chains associated with CMV appeared HLA-restricted. TCR beta chains numbering more than 150 were designated cytomegalovirus-associated.

The CDR3 length is 13 residues. CDR1 is SSHAT, CDR2 FNYEAQ, per germline (reference sequence). Comment on this clone: What it recognizes is unknown. The junction does not match germline at one end; this may be a read error.

The PCR was carried out with 60 Vbeta primers and 13 Jbeta primers. Libraries were prepared by immunoSEQ multiplex PCR; TCRdb keeps only in-frame clonotypes and omits some of them. The profile shows some 170,000 clones, under 80% of them singletons. Sequenced material: PBMCs. This TCR came from a human donor in good health. The chain combines TRBV7-7 with TRBJ2-5; D possibly corresponds to TRBD2 (5 bases). CDR3 bases: TGTGCTAGCAGCCGTGGAGGCCAAGAGACCCAGTACTTC. Residues: CASSRGGQETQYF.